The clone carrying this TCR beta chain appeared a few times. What it recognizes is unknown. Generated by immunoSEQ multiplex PCR, the TCRdb table keeps only in-frame clones and is missing some. Among 85,000 to 130,000 clones listed, 86% were seen once. CDR1 and CDR2 from the germline V gene are SGHRS and YFSETQ. This CDR3 is built from 15 residues. The ends lost 4 bases at V and 4 bases at J; junction bases unmatched: 6. The data are from a study of T cell responses to AZD1222 COVID-19 vaccine. Study findings and constraints: Only 5 or 6 people who got AZD1222 tested seropositive at baseline. Compared with day 0, the breadth and depth of the Spike-specific TCR repertoire rose significantly after two doses of AZD1222.

This chain connects TRBV5-1 to TRBJ2-2, with TRBD1 identical over 8 bases. The sequencing used peripheral blood, collected 28 days after the second dose of the MenACWY control vaccine. This receptor was taken from an adult who received the MenACWY meningococcal vaccine as a control. CDR3 coding DNA: TGCGCCAGCAGCCCGGGACAGGACCGCACCGGGGAGCTGTTTTTT. This translates into CASSPGQDRTGELFF.